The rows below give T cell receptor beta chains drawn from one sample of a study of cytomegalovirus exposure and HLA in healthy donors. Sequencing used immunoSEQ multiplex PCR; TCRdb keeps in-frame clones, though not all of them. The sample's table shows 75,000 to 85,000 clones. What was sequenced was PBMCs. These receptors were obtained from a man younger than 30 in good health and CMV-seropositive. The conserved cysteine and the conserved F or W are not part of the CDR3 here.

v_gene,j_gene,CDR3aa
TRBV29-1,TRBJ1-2,SVEPGDYGYT
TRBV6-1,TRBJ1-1,ASSGQGRTEAF
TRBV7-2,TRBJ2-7,ASSLSGLAPYEQY
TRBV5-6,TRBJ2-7,ASSLSGRAYEQY
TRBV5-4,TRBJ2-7,ASSSGTGGTYEQY
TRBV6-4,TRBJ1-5,ASSDSEIFSNQPQH
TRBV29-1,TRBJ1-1,SVPQTGLNTEAF
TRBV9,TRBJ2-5,ASSVGGGGAQETQY
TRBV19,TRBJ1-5,ATSGSNQPQH
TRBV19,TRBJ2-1,ASSMVGGVQF
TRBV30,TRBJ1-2,AWSVGGRGD
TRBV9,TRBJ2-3,ASSVGGRARADTQY
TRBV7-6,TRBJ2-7,ASSSPTVSYEQY
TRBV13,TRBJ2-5,ASSLLANPQY
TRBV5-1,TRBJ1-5,ASSFGGTDGFSPQH
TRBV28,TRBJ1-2,ASSLSGTRYGYT
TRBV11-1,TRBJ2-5,ASSLALGTTQETQY
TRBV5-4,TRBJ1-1,ASSLWTVRNTEAF
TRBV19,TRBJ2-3,ASSIVPGEDTQY
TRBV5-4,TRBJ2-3,ASSPGLATDTQY
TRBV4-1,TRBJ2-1,ASSQDPRGTYNEQF
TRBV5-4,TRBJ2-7,ASSPQREAYKQY
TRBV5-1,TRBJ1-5,ASSLGGASFQPQH
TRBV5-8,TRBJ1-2,ASSYYSHGNDGYT
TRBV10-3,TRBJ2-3,AISGQDRGGTDTQY
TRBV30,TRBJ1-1,AWSGGGLATEAF
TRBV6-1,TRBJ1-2,ASRPTEYYGYT
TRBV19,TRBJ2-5,ASSIPTGGLETQY
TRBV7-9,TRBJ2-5,ASSSGQETQY
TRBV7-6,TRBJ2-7,ASSMGDGTGGYEQY
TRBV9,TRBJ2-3,ASSAGTSGVTQY
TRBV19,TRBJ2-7,ASSSQPLAGLAYEQY
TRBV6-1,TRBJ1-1,ASSEVAGSGNTEAF
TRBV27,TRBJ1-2,ASSLGRAYGYT
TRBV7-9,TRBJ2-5,ASSATIFGDGRGVGEFY
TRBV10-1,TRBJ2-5,ASSESRGGRETQY
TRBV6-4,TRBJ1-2,ASSPNSYYGYT
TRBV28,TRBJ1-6,ASSLGSGHESPLH
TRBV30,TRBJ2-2,AWSWATAAPGELF
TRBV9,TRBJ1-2,ASSSRTGEKSYGYT
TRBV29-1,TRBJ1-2,SVAWPPGDYGYT
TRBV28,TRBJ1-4,ASAGTGVLGATNEKLF
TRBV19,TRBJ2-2,ASSIYGVNTGELF
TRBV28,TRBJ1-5,ASSDTPNQPQH
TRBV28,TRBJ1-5,ASSLVQIYSNQPQH
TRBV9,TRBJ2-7,ASSAADSYYEQY
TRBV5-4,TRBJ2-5,ASSLSLGLGGETQY
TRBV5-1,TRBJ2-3,ASRWTSGGAYTQY
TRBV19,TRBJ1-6,ASRTPDRPNSPLH
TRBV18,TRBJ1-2,ASSPAETGYGYT
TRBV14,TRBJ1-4,ASSQFLTDRGNEKLF